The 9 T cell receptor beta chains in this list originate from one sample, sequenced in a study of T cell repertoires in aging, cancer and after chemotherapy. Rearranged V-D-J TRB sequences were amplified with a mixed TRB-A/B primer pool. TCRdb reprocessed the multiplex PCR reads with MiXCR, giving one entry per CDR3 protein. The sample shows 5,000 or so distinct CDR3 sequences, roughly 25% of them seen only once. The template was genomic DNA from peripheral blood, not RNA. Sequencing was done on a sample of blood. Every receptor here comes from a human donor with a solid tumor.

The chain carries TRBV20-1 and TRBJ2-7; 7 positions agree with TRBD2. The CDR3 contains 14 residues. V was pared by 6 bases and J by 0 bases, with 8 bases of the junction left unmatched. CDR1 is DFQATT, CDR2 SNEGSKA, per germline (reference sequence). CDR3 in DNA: TGCAGTGCCCCCCCGGGGGGTTACTCCTACGAGCAGTACTTC. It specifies CSAPPGGYSYEQYF.

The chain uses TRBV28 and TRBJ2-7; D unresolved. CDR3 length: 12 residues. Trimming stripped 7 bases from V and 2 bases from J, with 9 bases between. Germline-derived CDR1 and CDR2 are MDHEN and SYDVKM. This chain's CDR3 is CASTRIPYEQYF. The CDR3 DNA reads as TGTGCCAGCACCCGAATCCCCTACGAGCAGTACTTC.

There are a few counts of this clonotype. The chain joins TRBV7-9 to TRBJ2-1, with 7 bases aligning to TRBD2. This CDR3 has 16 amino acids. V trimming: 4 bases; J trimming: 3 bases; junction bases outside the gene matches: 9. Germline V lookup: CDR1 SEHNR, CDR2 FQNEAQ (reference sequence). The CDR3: CASSSIAGRDYNEQFF. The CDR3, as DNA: TGTGCCAGCAGCTCCATAGCGGGCCGAGACTACAATGAGCAGTTCTTC.

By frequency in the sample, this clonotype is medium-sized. This CDR3 reads CASSRLAGDTQYF. As DNA, the CDR3 is TGTGCCAGCAGCCGACTAGCGGGAGATACGCAGTATTTT. The chain employs TRBV5-4 and TRBJ2-3, with TRBD2 identical over 10 bases. V trimming: 4 bases; J trimming: 5 bases; junction bases outside the gene matches: 1. CDR1 and CDR2 from the germline V gene are SGHNT and YYREEE (reference sequence). This CDR3 is 13 amino acids long.

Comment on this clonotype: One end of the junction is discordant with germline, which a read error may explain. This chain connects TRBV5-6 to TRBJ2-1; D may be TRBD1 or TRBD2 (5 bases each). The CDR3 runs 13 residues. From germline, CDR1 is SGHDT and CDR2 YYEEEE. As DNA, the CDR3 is TGCGCCAGCAGCTTGGTGGGGGTCAGGTGGCAGTTCTTC. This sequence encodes CASSLVGVRWQFF.

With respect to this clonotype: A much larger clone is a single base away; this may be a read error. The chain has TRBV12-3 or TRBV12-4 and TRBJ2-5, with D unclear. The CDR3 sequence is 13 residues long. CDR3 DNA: TGTGCCAGCAGTTTGTCTGCTAGTGAGACCCGGTACTTC. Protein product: CASSLSASETRYF.

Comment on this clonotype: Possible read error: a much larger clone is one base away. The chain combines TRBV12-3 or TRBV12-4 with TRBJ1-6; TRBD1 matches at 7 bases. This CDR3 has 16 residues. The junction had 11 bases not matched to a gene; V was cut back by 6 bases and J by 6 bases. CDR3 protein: CASSFPGTDRNSPLHF. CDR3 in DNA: TGTGCCAGCAGCTTTCCAGGGACAGATCGTAATTCACCCCTCCACTTT.

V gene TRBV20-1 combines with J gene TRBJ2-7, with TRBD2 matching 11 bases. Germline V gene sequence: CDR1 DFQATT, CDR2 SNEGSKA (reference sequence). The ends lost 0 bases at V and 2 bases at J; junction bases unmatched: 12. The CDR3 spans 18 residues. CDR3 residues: CSARDLRGTSGIPYEQYF. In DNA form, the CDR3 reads TGCAGTGCTAGAGACCTTCGGGGGACTAGCGGAATACCCTACGAGCAGTACTTC.

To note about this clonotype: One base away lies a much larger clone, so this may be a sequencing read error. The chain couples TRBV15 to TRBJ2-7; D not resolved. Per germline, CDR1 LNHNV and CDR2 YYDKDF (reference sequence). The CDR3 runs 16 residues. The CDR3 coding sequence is TGTGCCACCAGCAGAGATCTCGGTTCCTCCTCTGACGAGCTGTACTTC. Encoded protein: CATSRDLGSSSDELYF.